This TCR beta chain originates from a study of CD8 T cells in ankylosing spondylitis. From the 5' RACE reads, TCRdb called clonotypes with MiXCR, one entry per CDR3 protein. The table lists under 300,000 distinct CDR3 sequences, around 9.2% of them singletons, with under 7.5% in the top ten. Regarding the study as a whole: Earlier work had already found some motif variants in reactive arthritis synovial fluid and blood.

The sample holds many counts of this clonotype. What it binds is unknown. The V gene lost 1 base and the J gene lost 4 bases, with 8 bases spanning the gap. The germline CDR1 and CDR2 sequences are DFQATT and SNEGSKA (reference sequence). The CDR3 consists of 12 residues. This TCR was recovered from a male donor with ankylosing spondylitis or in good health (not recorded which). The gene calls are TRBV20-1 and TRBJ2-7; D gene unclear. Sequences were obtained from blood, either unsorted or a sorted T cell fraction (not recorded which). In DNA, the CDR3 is TGCAGTGCTAGAGCATCGAGGTACGAGCAGTACTTC. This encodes CSARASRYEQYF.